The rows below give T cell receptor beta chains drawn from one sample of a study of shared clonotypes between healthy human individuals. Produced via immunoSEQ multiplex PCR; TCRdb's table is partial and in-frame only. The sample contains some 580,000 clones, 95% to 98% of which appear only once. The specimen was naive CD8+ T cells sorted from blood. The receptors here all came from a man aged 25 to 40 in good health. Each CDR3 is given with its conserved first and last residue. A D gene is named only where the DNA matches it firmly. Some rows mark clone size as missing; the rest say once, few, many or name a class of expanded clone.

j_gene,v_gene,d_gene,abundance,CDR3aa,CDR3nt
TRBJ1-5,TRBV27,.,once,CASSSGLRRPQHF,TGTGCCAGCAGTTCGGGCCTCCGGAGACCCCAGCATTTT
TRBJ2-7,TRBV18,.,.,CASSPGHPYEQYF,TGTGCCAGCTCACCTGGACACCCCTACGAGCAGTACTTC
TRBJ2-7,TRBV6-5,.,.,CASSGTAQGEQYF,TGTGCCAGCAGCGGGACTGCCCAAGGCGAGCAGTACTTC
TRBJ2-1,TRBV2,TRBD2,.,CASIGGRTSYNEQFF,TGTGCCAGCATCGGCGGGAGAACCTCCTACAATGAGCAGTTCTTC
TRBJ1-4,TRBV9,TRBD1,.,CASNRGNEKLFF,TGTGCCAGTAACAGGGGGAATGAAAAACTGTTTTTT
TRBJ2-1,TRBV7-3,TRBD1,.,CASSSGQGRNEQFF,TGTGCCAGCAGCTCAGGACAGGGACGGAATGAGCAGTTCTTC
TRBJ2-3,TRBV9,TRBD2,.,CASRKAGGTDTQYF,TGTGCCAGCAGAAAAGCGGGAGGCACAGATACGCAGTATTTT
TRBJ2-7,TRBV11-2,TRBD2,once,CASSPSGLAGYYEQYF,TGTGCCAGCAGCCCCAGTGGACTAGCGGGATACTACGAGCAGTACTTC
TRBJ2-7,TRBV7-6,.,.,CASSLGPDYEQYF,TGTGCCAGCAGCTTAGGTCCAGACTACGAGCAGTACTTC
TRBJ2-3,TRBV6-5,.,.,CASTLRLGDTQYF,TGTGCCAGCACCCTTAGGTTGGGAGATACGCAGTATTTT
TRBJ2-7,TRBV5-4,.,.,CASSLTGSYEQYF,TGTGCCAGCAGCTTGACGGGCTCTTACGAGCAGTACTTC
TRBJ2-7,TRBV4-1,TRBD2,.,CASGEREGLYEQYF,TGCGCCAGCGGGGAGCGGGAGGGCCTCTACGAGCAGTACTTC
TRBJ2-5,TRBV7-8,.,.,CASSLRGRGGETQYF,TGTGCCAGCAGCTTAAGAGGCAGGGGAGGCGAGACCCAGTACTTC
TRBJ2-3,TRBV9,TRBD2,.,CASSVGLAGATDTQYF,TGTGCCAGCAGCGTAGGACTAGCGGGAGCCACAGATACGCAGTATTTT
TRBJ2-1,TRBV4-1,.,.,CASSQEPPAGSNHEQFF,TGCGCCAGCAGCCAAGAACCCCCAGCCGGCTCGAACCATGAGCAGTTCTTC
TRBJ1-4,TRBV2,.,.,CASSEGRATNEKLFF,TGTGCCAGCAGTGAAGGCCGAGCAACTAATGAAAAACTGTTTTTT
TRBJ2-1,TRBV7-2,.,.,CASSFGNYNEQFF,TGTGCCAGCAGCTTCGGAAACTACAATGAGCAGTTCTTC
TRBJ2-7,TRBV7-9,.,.,CASSLGLAYEQYF,TGTGCCAGCAGCTTAGGGCTAGCGTACGAGCAGTACTTC
TRBJ2-7,TRBV28,.,.,CASSEVNSYEQYF,TGTGCCAGCAGTGAAGTAAATTCCTACGAGCAGTACTTC
TRBJ1-5,TRBV9,.,.,CASSRTASNQPQHF,TGTGCCAGCAGTCGGACGGCTAGCAATCAGCCCCAGCATTTT
TRBJ2-1,TRBV7-9,TRBD1,.,CASRQGTSYNEQFF,TGTGCCAGCAGACAGGGGACCTCCTACAATGAGCAGTTCTTC
TRBJ2-3,TRBV4-1,.,.,CASSQDRSVSAGDTQYF,TGCGCCAGCAGCCAAGATCGCTCCGTCTCCGCCGGTGATACGCAGTATTTT
TRBJ2-3,TRBV29-1,TRBD2,.,CSVWGGDTQYF,TGCAGCGTGTGGGGGGGAGATACGCAGTATTTT